These T cell receptor beta chains were read from a single sample in a study of OX40 agonist ivuxolimab in advanced cancers. Profiled with immunoSEQ multiplex PCR; TCRdb holds only in-frame clones, not every one. The sample yields over 95,000 clones, approximately 95% seen once. Sequenced material: CD4+ or CD8+ T cells sorted from blood, taken in a trial of the OX40 agonist ivuxolimab. Every receptor here comes from an adult with an advanced solid tumor such as melanoma, head and neck, liver or kidney cancer. CDR3s include the opening cysteine and the closing phenylalanine or tryptophan. D genes are given only for firm matches.

TRBD1 | TRBJ2-3 | TRBV13 | CASRGQGARSRYF | TGTGCCAGCAGGGGACAGGGGGCACGATCCAGGTATTTT
. | TRBJ2-3 | TRBV28 | CASSLADTQYF | TGTGCCAGCAGTTTAGCAGATACGCAGTATTTT
TRBD1 | TRBJ2-1 | TRBV5-1 | CASSSFRDSFNEQFF | TGCGCCAGCAGCTCCTTCCGGGACAGTTTCAATGAGCAGTTCTTC
. | TRBJ1-2 | TRBV7-9 | CATSPAGRAYGYTF | TGTGCCACCTCCCCGGCGGGGAGGGCCTATGGCTACACCTTC
. | TRBJ2-7 | TRBV27 | CASSSTPGGTYEQYF | TGTGCCAGCAGTTCAACTCCCGGGGGTACCTACGAGCAGTACTTC
TRBD1 | TRBJ2-7 | TRBV7-9 | CASSSRDRPTYEQYF | TGTGCCAGCAGCTCCCGGGACAGGCCGACCTACGAGCAGTACTTC
. | TRBJ2-1 | TRBV19 | CASSKGSVSEQFF | TGTGCCAGTAGTAAGGGGTCGGTAAGTGAGCAGTTCTTC
TRBD1 | TRBJ2-7 | TRBV30 | CAWSIGTGYEQYF | TGTGCCTGGAGTATTGGGACAGGCTACGAGCAGTACTTC
TRBD1 | TRBJ2-3 | TRBV7-9 | CASSLATGAVDTQYF | TGTGCCAGCAGCTTAGCGACAGGGGCAGTAGATACGCAGTATTTT
. | TRBJ2-7 | TRBV7-9 | CASSLDMGEQYF | TGTGCCAGCAGCTTAGATATGGGAGAGCAGTACTTC
. | TRBJ2-7 | TRBV4-1 | CASSQDRSANSYEQYF | TGCGCCAGCAGCCAAGATAGGAGCGCCAACTCCTACGAGCAGTACTTC
. | TRBJ2-7 | TRBV6-5 | CASRADSYEQYF | TGTGCCAGCCGAGCGGACTCCTACGAGCAGTACTTC
TRBD1 | TRBJ1-4 | TRBV28 | CASSFWGQGASNEKLFF | TGTGCCAGCAGTTTCTGGGGACAGGGCGCCTCTAATGAAAAACTGTTTTTT
. | TRBJ1-2 | TRBV2 | CASSEVGQLYGYTF | TGTGCCAGCAGTGAAGTGGGCCAGCTCTATGGCTACACCTTC
. | TRBJ1-1 | TRBV19 | CASSRGGSEAFF | TGTGCCAGTAGTAGAGGGGGTAGTGAAGCTTTCTTT
. | TRBJ1-4 | TRBV5-1 | CASSLPVGGGEKLFF | TGCGCCAGCAGCCTCCCGGTTGGGGGAGGTGAAAAACTGTTTTTT
. | TRBJ2-7 | TRBV6-5 | CASSYMYEQYF | TGTGCCAGCAGTTACATGTACGAGCAGTACTTC
. | TRBJ2-7 | TRBV4-1 | CASSQGYPGYEQYF | TGCGCCAGCAGCCAAGGGTACCCTGGCTACGAGCAGTACTTC
. | TRBJ1-3 | TRBV6-1 | CASHPSGLSGNTIYF | TGTGCCAGCCATCCTTCAGGCCTCTCTGGAAACACCATATATTTT
. | TRBJ2-5 | TRBV6-5 | CASGKETQYF | TGTGCCAGCGGTAAAGAGACCCAGTACTTC
TRBD2 | TRBJ2-5 | TRBV7-7 | CASSLESNGLAGVETQYF | TGTGCCAGCAGCTTAGAGTCAAACGGACTAGCGGGAGTGGAGACCCAGTACTTC
TRBD2 | TRBJ2-3 | TRBV6-4 | CASSAGLATDTQYF | TGTGCCAGCAGTGCGGGACTAGCGACAGATACGCAGTATTTT